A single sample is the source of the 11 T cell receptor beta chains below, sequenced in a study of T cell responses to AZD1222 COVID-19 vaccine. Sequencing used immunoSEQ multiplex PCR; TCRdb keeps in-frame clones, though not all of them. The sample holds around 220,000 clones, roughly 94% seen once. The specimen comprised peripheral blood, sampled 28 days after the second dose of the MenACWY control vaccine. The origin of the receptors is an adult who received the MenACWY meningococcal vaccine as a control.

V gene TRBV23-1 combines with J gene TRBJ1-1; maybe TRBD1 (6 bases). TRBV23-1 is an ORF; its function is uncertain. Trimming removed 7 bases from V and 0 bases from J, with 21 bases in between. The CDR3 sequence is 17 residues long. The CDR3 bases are TGCGCCAGCATCCCTCCTCGAGGGGGGTTCATGAACACTGAAGCTTTCTTT. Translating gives CASIPPRGGFMNTEAFF.

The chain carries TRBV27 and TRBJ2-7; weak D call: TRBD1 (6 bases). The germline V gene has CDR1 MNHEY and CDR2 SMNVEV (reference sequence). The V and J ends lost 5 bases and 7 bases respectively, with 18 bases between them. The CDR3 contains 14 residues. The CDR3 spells CASSPSQGRREQYF. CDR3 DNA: TGTGCCAGCAGTCCCTCACAGGGCAGGAGGGAGCAGTACTTC.

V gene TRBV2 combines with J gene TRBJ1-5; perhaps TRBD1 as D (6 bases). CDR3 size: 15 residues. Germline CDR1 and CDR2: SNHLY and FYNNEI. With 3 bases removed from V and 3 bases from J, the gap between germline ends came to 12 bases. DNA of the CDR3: TGTGCCAGCAGTGACGCAGGGGCTATCAATCAGCCCCAGCATTTT. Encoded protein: CASSDAGAINQPQHF.

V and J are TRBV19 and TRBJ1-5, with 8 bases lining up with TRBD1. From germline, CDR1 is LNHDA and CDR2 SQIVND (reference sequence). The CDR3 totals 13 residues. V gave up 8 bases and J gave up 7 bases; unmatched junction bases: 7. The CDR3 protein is CASRGQVSQPQHF. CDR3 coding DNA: TGTGCCAGTCGGGGACAGGTCTCCCAGCCCCAGCATTTT. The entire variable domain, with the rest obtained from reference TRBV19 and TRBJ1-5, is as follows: DGGITQSPKYLFRKEGQNVTLSCEQNLNHDAMYWYRQDPGQGLRLIYYSQIVNDFQKGDIAEGYSVSREKKESFPLTVTSAQKNPTAFYLCASRGQVSQPQHFGDGTRLSIL.

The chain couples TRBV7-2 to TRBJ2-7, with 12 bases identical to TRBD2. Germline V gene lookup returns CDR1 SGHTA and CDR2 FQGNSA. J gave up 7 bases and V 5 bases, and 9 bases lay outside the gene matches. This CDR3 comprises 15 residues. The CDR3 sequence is CASSELAGGLGEQYF. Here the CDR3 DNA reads TGTGCCAGCAGCGAACTAGCGGGGGGCCTTGGGGAGCAGTACTTC.

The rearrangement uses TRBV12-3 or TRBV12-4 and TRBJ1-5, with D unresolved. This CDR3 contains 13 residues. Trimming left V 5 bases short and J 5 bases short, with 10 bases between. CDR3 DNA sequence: TGTGCCAGCAGTGGGCCCTGGGATCAGCCCCAGCATTTT. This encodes CASSGPWDQPQHF.

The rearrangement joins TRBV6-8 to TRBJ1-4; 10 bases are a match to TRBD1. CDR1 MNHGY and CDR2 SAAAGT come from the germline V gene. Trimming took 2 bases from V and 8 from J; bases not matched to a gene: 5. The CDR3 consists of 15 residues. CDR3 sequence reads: CASSYPTGGREKLFF. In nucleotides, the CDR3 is TGTGCCAGCAGTTACCCGACAGGGGGCCGGGAAAAACTGTTTTTT.

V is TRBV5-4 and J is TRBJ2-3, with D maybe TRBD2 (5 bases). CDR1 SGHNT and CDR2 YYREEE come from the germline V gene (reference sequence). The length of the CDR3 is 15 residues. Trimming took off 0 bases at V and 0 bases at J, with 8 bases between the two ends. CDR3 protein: CASSLDPGSTDTQYF. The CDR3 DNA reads TGTGCCAGCAGCTTGGATCCGGGAAGCACAGATACGCAGTATTTT.

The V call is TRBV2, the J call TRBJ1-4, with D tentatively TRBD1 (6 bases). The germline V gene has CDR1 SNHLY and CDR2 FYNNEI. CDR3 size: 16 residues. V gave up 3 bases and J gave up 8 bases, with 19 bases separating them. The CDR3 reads CASSEKADSRPEKLFF. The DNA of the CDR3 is TGTGCCAGCAGTGAGAAGGCGGACAGCAGGCCCGAAAAACTGTTTTTT.

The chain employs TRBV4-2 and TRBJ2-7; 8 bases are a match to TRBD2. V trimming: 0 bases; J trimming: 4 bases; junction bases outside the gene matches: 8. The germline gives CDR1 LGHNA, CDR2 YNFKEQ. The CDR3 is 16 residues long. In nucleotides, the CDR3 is TGTGCCAGCAGCCAAGATATAGCAACGGGAGGGTACGAGCAGTACTTC. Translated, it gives CASSQDIATGGYEQYF.

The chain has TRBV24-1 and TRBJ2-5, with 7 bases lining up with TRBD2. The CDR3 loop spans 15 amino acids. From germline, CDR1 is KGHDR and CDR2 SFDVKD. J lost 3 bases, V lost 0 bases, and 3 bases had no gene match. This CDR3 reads CATSDLHGLEETQYF. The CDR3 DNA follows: TGTGCCACCAGTGATTTGCACGGACTAGAAGAGACCCAGTACTTC.